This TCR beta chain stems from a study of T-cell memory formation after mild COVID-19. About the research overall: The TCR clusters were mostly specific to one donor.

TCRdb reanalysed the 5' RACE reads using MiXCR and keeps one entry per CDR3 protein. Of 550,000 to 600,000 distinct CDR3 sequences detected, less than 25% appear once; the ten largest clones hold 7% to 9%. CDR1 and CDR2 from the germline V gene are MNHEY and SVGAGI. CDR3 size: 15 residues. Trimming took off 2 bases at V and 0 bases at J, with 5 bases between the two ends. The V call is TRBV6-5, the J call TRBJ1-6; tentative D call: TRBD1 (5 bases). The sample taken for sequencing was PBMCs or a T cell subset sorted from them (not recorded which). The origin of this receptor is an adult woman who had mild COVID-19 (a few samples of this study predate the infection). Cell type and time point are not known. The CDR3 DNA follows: TGTGCCAGCAGTTACGGGGGCTCCTATAATTCACCCCTCCACTTT. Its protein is CASSYGGSYNSPLHF.